This paragraph covers one TCR beta chain sequence. What it binds is unknown. This record belongs to a study of cytomegalovirus exposure and HLA in healthy donors. Study-wide background: Earlier, some 200 million T cells were analyzed, and about 100 million unique TCR beta sequences were found among them. Broader study findings: Sequencing artifact likely explains a cluster of highly shared sequence variants. A previous analysis found most TCR beta V segments productive roughly 90% or roughly 30% of the time.

V dropped 6 bases and J dropped 8; count of bases not matched to a gene: 5. This CDR3 is built from 12 residues. Germline-derived CDR1 and CDR2 are SGHNT and YYREEE (reference sequence). Use of 60 Vbeta and 13 Jbeta primers characterized the PCR. Measured with immunoSEQ multiplex PCR; TCRdb has only the in-frame clones, and not every one. The data contain roughly 100,000 clones, over 70% of them singletons. Sequencing used PBMCs. The rearrangement joins TRBV5-4 to TRBJ1-2, with 9 bases that match TRBD1. This sequence originates from a female donor in good health and CMV-seronegative. The CDR3 loop is CASIGTGMGYTF. DNA of the CDR3: TGTGCCAGCATTGGGACAGGGATGGGCTACACCTTC.